This TCR beta chain was profiled in a study of T cells in Graves' hyperthyroidism and ophthalmopathy. Study findings and constraints: Ophthalmopathy was distinguished from stable hyperthyroidism by 13 V-J signatures. Blood held most thyroid clonotypes expanded above 0.001 frequency.

At least ten counts were recorded for this clonotype. Its specificity is not known. RNA transcripts yielded amplified TCR beta CDR3 regions. First-round RT-PCR with HTBI primers amplified the TCR CDR3 region. Each CDR3 protein is one row after TCRdb ran MiXCR on the multiplex PCR reads. Of around 340,000 distinct CDR3 sequences in the sample, 15% to 20% are singletons; the top ten hold less than 65%. The germline V and J ends were trimmed by 0 bases and 4 bases, with 12 bases remaining between them. The CDR3 sequence is 15 residues long. The germline CDR1 and CDR2 sequences are MNHEY and SVGAGI. What was sequenced was blood. This chain links TRBV6-5 with TRBJ2-5; a possible D gene is TRBD2 (7 bases). The clonotype was recovered from a woman between 50 and 59 years old with Graves' hyperthyroidism. This CDR3 reads CASSYSAGEGETQYF. Written as DNA, the CDR3 is TGTGCCAGCAGTTACTCAGCAGGGGAGGGAGAGACCCAGTACTTC.